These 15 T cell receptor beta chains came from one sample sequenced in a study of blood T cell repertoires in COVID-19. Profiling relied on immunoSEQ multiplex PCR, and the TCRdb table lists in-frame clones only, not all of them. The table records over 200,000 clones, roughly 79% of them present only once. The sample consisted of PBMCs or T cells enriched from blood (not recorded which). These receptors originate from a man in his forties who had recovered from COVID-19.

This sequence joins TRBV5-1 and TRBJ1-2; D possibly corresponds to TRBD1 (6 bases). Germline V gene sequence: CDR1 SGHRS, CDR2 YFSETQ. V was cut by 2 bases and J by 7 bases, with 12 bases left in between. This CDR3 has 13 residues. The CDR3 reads CASSLGGAIGYTF. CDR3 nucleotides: TGCGCCAGCAGCTTAGGGGGGGCGATTGGCTACACCTTC. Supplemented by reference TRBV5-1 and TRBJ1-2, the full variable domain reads KAGVTQTPRYLIKTRGQQVTLSCSPISGHRSVSWYQQTPGQGLQFLFEYFSETQRNKGNFPGRFSGRQFSNSRSEMNVSTLELGDSALYLCASSLGGAIGYTFGSGTRLTVV.

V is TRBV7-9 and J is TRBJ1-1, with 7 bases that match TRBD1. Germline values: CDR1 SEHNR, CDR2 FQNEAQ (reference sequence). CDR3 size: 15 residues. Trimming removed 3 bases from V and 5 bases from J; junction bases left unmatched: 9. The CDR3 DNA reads TGTGCCAGCAGCTTTTACACAGGGGTATGGACTGAAGCTTTCTTT. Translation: CASSFYTGVWTEAFF.

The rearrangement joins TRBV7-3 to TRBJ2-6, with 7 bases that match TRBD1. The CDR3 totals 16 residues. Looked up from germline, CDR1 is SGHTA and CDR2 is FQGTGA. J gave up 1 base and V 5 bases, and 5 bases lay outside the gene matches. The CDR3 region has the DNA TGTGCCAGCAGCCAAAAGACAGGGTCTGGGGCCAACGTCCTGACTTTC. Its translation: CASSQKTGSGANVLTF. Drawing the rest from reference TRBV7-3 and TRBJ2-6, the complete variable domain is GAGVSQTPSNKVTEKGKYVELRCDPISGHTALYWYRQSLGQGPEFLIYFQGTGAADDSGLPNDRFFAVRPEGSVSTLKIQRTERGDSAVYLCASSQKTGSGANVLTFGAGSRLTVL.

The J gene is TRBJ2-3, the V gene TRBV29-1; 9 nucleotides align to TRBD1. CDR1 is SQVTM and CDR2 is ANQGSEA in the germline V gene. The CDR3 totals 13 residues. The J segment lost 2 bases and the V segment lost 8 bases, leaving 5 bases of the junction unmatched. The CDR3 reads CSLGQGYTDTQYF. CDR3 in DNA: TGCAGCCTGGGACAGGGTTACACAGATACGCAGTATTTT.

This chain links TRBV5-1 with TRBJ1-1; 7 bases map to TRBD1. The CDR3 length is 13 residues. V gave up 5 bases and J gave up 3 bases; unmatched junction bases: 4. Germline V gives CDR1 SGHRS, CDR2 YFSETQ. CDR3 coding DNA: TGCGCCAGCAGTCGCAGGGGGGACACTGAAGCTTTCTTT. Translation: CASSRRGDTEAFF.

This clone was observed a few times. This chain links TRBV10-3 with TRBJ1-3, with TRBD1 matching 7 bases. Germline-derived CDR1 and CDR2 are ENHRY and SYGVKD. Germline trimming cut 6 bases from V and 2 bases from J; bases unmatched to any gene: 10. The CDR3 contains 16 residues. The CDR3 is CAISRDSWRAGNTIYF. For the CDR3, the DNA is TGTGCCATCAGCCGGGACAGTTGGCGAGCTGGAAACACCATATATTTT.

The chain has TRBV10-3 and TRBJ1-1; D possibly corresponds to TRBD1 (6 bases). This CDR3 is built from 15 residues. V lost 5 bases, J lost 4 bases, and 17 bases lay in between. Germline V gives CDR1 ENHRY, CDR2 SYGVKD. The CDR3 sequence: CAISTRQASFTEAFF. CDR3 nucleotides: TGTGCCATCAGTACCAGACAGGCCTCTTTCACTGAAGCTTTCTTT.

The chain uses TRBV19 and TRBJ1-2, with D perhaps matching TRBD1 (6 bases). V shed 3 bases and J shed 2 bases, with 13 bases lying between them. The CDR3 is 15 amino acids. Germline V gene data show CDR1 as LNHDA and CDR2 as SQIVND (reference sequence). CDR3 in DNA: TGTGCCAGTAGTATGCTGCGGACAGAGAACTATGGCTACACCTTC. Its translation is CASSMLRTENYGYTF. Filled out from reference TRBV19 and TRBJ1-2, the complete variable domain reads DGGITQSPKYLFRKEGQNVTLSCEQNLNHDAMYWYRQDPGQGLRLIYYSQIVNDFQKGDIAEGYSVSREKKESFPLTVTSAQKNPTAFYLCASSMLRTENYGYTFGSGTRLTVV.

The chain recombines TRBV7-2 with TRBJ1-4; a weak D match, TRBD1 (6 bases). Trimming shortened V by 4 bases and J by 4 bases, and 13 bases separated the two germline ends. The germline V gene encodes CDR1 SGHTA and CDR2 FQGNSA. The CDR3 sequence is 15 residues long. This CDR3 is CASSSRTAFNEKLFF. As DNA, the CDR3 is TGTGCCAGCAGCTCCCGGACAGCCTTTAATGAAAAACTGTTTTTT.

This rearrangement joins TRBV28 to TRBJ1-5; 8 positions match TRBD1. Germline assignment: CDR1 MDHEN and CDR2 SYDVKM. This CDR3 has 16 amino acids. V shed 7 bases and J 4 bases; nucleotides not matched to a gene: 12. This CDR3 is CASTARGQGMNQPQHF. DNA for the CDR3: TGTGCCAGCACCGCCAGGGGGCAGGGGATGAATCAGCCCCAGCATTTT.

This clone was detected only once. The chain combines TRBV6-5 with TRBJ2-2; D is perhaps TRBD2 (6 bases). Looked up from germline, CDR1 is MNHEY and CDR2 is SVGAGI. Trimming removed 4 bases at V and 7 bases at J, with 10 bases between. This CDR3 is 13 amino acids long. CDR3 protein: CASSLGRDGELFF. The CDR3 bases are TGTGCCAGCAGTTTGGGGCGGGACGGGGAGCTGTTTTTT.

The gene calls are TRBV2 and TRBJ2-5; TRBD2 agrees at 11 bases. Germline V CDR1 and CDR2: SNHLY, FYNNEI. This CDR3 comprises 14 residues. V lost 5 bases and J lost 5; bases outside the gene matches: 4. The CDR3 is CASSLAGGRETQYF. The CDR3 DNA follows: TGTGCCAGCAGTTTAGCGGGGGGGAGGGAGACCCAGTACTTC.

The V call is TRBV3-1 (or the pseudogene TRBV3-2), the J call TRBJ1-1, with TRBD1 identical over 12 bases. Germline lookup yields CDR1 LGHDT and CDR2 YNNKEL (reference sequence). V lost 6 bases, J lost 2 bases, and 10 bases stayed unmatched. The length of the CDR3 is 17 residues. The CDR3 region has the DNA TGTGCCAGCAGACTCACCGGGACAGGGGGCTTTAACACTGAAGCTTTCTTT. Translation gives CASRLTGTGGFNTEAFF.

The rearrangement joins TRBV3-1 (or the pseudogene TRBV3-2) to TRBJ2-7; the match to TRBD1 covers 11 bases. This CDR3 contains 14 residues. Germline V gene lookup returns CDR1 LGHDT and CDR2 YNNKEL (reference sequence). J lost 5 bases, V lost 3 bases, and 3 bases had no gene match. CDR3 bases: TGTGCCAGCAGCCACGGGGACAGGGGGGACGAGCAGTACTTC. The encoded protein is CASSHGDRGDEQYF.

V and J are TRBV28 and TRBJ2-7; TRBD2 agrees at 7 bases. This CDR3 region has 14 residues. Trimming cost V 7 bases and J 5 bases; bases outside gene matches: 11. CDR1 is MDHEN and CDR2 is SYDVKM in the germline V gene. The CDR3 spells CASILATKGHEQYF. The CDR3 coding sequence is TGTGCCAGCATACTAGCGACCAAGGGCCACGAGCAGTACTTC. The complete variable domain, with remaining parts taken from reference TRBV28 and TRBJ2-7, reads DVKVTQSSRYLVKRTGEKVFLECVQDMDHENMFWYRQDPGLGLRLIYFSYDVKMKEKGDIPEGYSVSREKKERFSLILESASTNQTSMYLCASILATKGHEQYFGPGTRLTVT.